A selection of T cell receptor beta chains follows, all from one sample in a study of cytomegalovirus exposure and HLA in healthy donors. Data came from immunoSEQ multiplex PCR; TCRdb stores just in-frame clones and leaves some out. The table has 170,000 or so clones, approximately 80% seen once; the top ten hold 0.65% to 0.75%. Sequencing used PBMCs. The source of these receptors is a boy under 18 in good health and CMV-seronegative. Both conserved end residues are part of each CDR3. D genes are given only for firm matches. Some rows have no size entry. The others give once, few or many, or a class for an expanded clone.

v_call	clone_size	d_call	j_call	cdr3_aa	cdr3_nt
TRBV5-4	NA	NA	TRBJ2-3	CASSFPRGRANYSTDTQYF	TGTGCCAGCAGCTTCCCGAGAGGCAGAGCCAATTATAGCACAGATACGCAGTATTTT
TRBV5-4	few	NA	TRBJ1-1	CASSLGFSGSMAFF	TGTGCCAGCAGCTTGGGATTTTCAGGGTCGATGGCTTTCTTT
TRBV29-1	NA	NA	TRBJ2-3	CSVWANTDTQYF	TGCAGCGTTTGGGCCAACACAGATACGCAGTATTTT
TRBV5-6	few	NA	TRBJ2-1	CASSLGRAGEQFF	TGTGCCAGCAGCTTGGGGCGAGCGGGTGAGCAGTTCTTC
TRBV28	once	NA	TRBJ2-7	CASISSGRIYEQYF	TGTGCCAGCATATCCAGTGGGAGGATCTACGAGCAGTACTTC
TRBV4-1	NA	TRBD2	TRBJ2-3	CASSLGGATDTQYF	TGCGCCAGCAGCCTCGGGGGGGCCACAGATACGCAGTATTTT
TRBV18	NA	NA	TRBJ1-5	CASSPTLGVASNQPQHF	TGTGCCAGCTCACCCACGTTAGGGGTGGCGAGCAATCAGCCCCAGCATTTT
TRBV6-6	NA	NA	TRBJ1-2	CASSLTGNYGYTF	TGTGCCAGCAGTCTCACAGGGAACTATGGCTACACCTTC
TRBV21-1	once	NA	TRBJ1-3	CASSSILVAAGNTIYF	NA
TRBV2	many	TRBD1	TRBJ1-1	CASRAGGAGTEAFF	TGTGCCAGCAGGGCAGGGGGCGCGGGGACTGAAGCTTTCTTT
TRBV27	NA	TRBD1	TRBJ2-3	CASSPGTVITDTQYF	TGTGCCAGCAGTCCCGGGACAGTTATCACAGATACGCAGTATTTT
TRBV11-3	NA	NA	TRBJ2-2	CASSLVLLGRDTGELFF	TGTGCCAGCAGCTTAGTGCTTCTGGGGAGAGACACCGGGGAGCTGTTTTTT
TRBV29-1	NA	TRBD1	TRBJ1-2	CSVEYTHPGGHLSNYGYTF	TGCAGCGTTGAATACACTCACCCAGGGGGCCATTTATCCAACTATGGCTACACCTTC
TRBV7-9	NA	NA	TRBJ1-4	CASSLALNQGTANEKLFF	TGTGCCAGCAGCTTAGCCCTAAACCAGGGAACGGCTAATGAAAAACTGTTTTTT
TRBV6-5	NA	TRBD1	TRBJ2-3	CASRRTGGDTQYF	TGTGCCAGCAGACGGACAGGGGGGGATACGCAGTATTTT
TRBV5-5	once	TRBD2	TRBJ2-5	CASSLGAGQQETQYF	TGTGCCAGCAGCTTGGGAGCGGGGCAGCAAGAGACCCAGTACTTC
TRBV18	NA	NA	TRBJ1-3	CASSPEGSGNTIYF	TGTGCCAGCTCACCAGAGGGTTCTGGAAACACCATATATTTT
TRBV5-6	NA	TRBD2	TRBJ2-7	CASSVGRGGGSLLIEQYF	TGTGCCAGCAGCGTGGGGCGGGGGGGAGGGTCCCTACTTATCGAGCAGTACTTC
TRBV6-5	NA	NA	TRBJ1-6	CASSYGGAYNSPLHF	TGTGCCAGCAGTTACGGAGGCGCCTATAATTCACCCCTCCACTTT
TRBV6-1	few	NA	TRBJ1-3	CASSEWGPSGNTIYF	TGTGCCAGCAGTGAATGGGGCCCCTCTGGAAACACCATATATTTT
TRBV11-3	once	NA	TRBJ1-3	CASSVQGAGNTIYF	TGTGCCAGCAGCGTACAGGGTGCTGGAAACACCATATATTTT
TRBV4-1	NA	NA	TRBJ2-3	CASSQVWQASTDTQYF	TGCGCCAGCAGCCAAGTTTGGCAGGCTAGCACAGATACGCAGTATTTT
TRBV2	NA	NA	TRBJ1-5	CASSEPGRSNQPQHF	TGTGCCAGCAGTGAACCAGGGAGGAGCAATCAGCCCCAGCATTTT
TRBV4-2	NA	TRBD2	TRBJ2-7	CASSHSSPAGAYEQYF	TGTGCCAGCAGCCACTCTTCCCCGGCGGGGGCCTACGAGCAGTACTTC
TRBV5-1	few	TRBD1	TRBJ1-4	CASSSSTGMREKLFF	TGCGCCAGCAGCTCTTCGACAGGGATGAGGGAAAAACTGTTTTTT
TRBV27	NA	NA	TRBJ1-5	CASSPTGSGFNQPQHF	TGTGCCAGCAGCCCGACGGGGTCCGGGTTTAATCAGCCCCAGCATTTT
TRBV20-1	NA	NA	TRBJ2-1	CSANRVDEQFF	TGCAGTGCTAACAGGGTTGATGAGCAGTTCTTC
TRBV7-2	once	NA	TRBJ1-2	CASTPRRLYGYTF	TGTGCCAGCACCCCGCGGAGGCTCTATGGCTACACCTTC
TRBV2	NA	NA	TRBJ2-3	CASGRESTDTQYF	TGTGCCAGCGGGAGAGAAAGCACAGATACGCAGTATTTT
TRBV2	NA	NA	TRBJ1-2	CASSLSSGTLRLYGYTF	TGTGCCAGCAGTTTATCCTCCGGGACTTTGAGACTCTATGGCTACACCTTC
TRBV19	once	TRBD2	TRBJ2-1	CASSIEGGVGNEQFF	TGTGCCAGTAGTATAGAGGGAGGGGTTGGCAATGAGCAGTTCTTC
TRBV29-1	NA	TRBD1	TRBJ1-1	CSALGQGANTEAFF	TGCAGCGCTCTAGGACAGGGGGCTAACACTGAAGCTTTCTTT
TRBV2	NA	TRBD1	TRBJ2-7	CASSESRGLNEQYF	TGTGCCAGCAGTGAATCGAGGGGGCTGAACGAGCAGTACTTC
TRBV5-3	few	TRBD1	TRBJ1-2	CARSLKQGNGYTF	TGTGCCAGAAGCTTGAAACAGGGGAATGGCTACACCTTC
TRBV7-8	NA	TRBD1	TRBJ1-1	CASSLDRGRTEAFF	TGTGCCAGCAGCTTAGACAGGGGACGCACTGAAGCTTTCTTT
TRBV5-4	NA	TRBD2	TRBJ2-1	CASSKREAPYNEQFF	TGTGCCAGCAGCAAACGGGAGGCCCCCTACAATGAGCAGTTCTTC
TRBV5-1	NA	TRBD2	TRBJ2-1	CASSGLSGGKYNEQFF	TGCGCCAGCAGCGGTCTTAGCGGGGGGAAATACAATGAGCAGTTCTTC
TRBV30	NA	NA	TRBJ1-2	CAWSPARDYGYTF	TGTGCCTGGAGTCCGGCCCGGGACTATGGCTACACCTTC
TRBV9	NA	TRBD1	TRBJ2-7	CASSGDRGPYEQYF	TGTGCCAGCAGCGGCGACAGGGGGCCCTACGAGCAGTACTTC
TRBV20-1	NA	NA	TRBJ1-1	CSATGRTEAFF	TGCAGTGCGACGGGGAGGACTGAAGCTTTCTTT
TRBV15	once	TRBD1	TRBJ1-2	CATSKTRAGQDFYGYTF	TGTGCCACCAGCAAAACTAGGGCCGGACAGGACTTCTATGGCTACACCTTC
TRBV29-1	NA	NA	TRBJ2-2	CSVEATVGGELFF	TGCAGCGTTGAAGCCACGGTCGGCGGGGAGCTGTTTTTT
TRBV30	NA	NA	TRBJ1-2	CASRGRSYGYTF	TGTGCCTCGCGGGGGCGAAGCTATGGCTACACCTTC
TRBV5-6	NA	NA	TRBJ2-2	CASSLQAVGWSTGELFF	TGTGCCAGCAGCTTGCAAGCGGTAGGGTGGAGCACCGGGGAGCTGTTTTTT
TRBV27	NA	NA	TRBJ1-5	CASSLRGTSNQPQHF	TGTGCCAGCAGTTTAAGGGGGACGAGCAATCAGCCCCAGCATTTT
TRBV18	NA	NA	TRBJ1-1	CASSPTRGGAIMNTEAFF	TGTGCCAGCTCACCGACTAGGGGGGGGGCAATTATGAACACTGAAGCTTTCTTT